This T cell receptor beta chain was recorded in a study of cytomegalovirus exposure and HLA in healthy donors. The CDR3 spans 16 residues. This clone has a handful of counts. PCR employed 60 Vbeta and 13 Jbeta primers. Libraries were prepared by immunoSEQ multiplex PCR; TCRdb keeps only in-frame clonotypes and omits some of them. The sample lists around 140,000 clones; around nine tenths were seen once. This chain connects TRBV7-5 to TRBJ2-6; no check of the table's D call, TRBD1, against the DNA was made. TRBV7-5 counts as a pseudogene. Sequencing input: PBMCs. This clonotype was obtained from a woman aged 30 to 39 in good health and CMV-seronegative. The CDR3 coding sequence is TGTGTCAGAAGCTTAGTATCTCTGACAGGGGCCAACGTCCTGACTTTC. Its translation: CVRSLVSLTGANVLTF.